This T cell receptor beta chain was found in a study of identical twins. A single record per CDR3 protein comes from TCRdb applying MiXCR to the 5' RACE reads. This sample has around 140,000 distinct CDR3 sequences, with around 3.5% found just once. This clonotype was observed many times. Sequencing was carried out using memory T cells sorted from blood. The TCR originated in a man between 18 and 29 years old in good health.

The CDR3 here is CASSNWGGATTEAFF. The CDR3 DNA is TGTGCCAGCAGCAACTGGGGGGGCGCGACCACTGAAGCTTTCTTT. The chain couples TRBV7-2 to TRBJ1-1; tentatively, D is TRBD1 (6 bases). Between the trimmed V and J ends, which lost 5 bases and 4 bases, there was a span of 17 bases. CDR1 and CDR2 from the germline V gene are SGHTA and FQGNSA. The CDR3 has 15 residues.